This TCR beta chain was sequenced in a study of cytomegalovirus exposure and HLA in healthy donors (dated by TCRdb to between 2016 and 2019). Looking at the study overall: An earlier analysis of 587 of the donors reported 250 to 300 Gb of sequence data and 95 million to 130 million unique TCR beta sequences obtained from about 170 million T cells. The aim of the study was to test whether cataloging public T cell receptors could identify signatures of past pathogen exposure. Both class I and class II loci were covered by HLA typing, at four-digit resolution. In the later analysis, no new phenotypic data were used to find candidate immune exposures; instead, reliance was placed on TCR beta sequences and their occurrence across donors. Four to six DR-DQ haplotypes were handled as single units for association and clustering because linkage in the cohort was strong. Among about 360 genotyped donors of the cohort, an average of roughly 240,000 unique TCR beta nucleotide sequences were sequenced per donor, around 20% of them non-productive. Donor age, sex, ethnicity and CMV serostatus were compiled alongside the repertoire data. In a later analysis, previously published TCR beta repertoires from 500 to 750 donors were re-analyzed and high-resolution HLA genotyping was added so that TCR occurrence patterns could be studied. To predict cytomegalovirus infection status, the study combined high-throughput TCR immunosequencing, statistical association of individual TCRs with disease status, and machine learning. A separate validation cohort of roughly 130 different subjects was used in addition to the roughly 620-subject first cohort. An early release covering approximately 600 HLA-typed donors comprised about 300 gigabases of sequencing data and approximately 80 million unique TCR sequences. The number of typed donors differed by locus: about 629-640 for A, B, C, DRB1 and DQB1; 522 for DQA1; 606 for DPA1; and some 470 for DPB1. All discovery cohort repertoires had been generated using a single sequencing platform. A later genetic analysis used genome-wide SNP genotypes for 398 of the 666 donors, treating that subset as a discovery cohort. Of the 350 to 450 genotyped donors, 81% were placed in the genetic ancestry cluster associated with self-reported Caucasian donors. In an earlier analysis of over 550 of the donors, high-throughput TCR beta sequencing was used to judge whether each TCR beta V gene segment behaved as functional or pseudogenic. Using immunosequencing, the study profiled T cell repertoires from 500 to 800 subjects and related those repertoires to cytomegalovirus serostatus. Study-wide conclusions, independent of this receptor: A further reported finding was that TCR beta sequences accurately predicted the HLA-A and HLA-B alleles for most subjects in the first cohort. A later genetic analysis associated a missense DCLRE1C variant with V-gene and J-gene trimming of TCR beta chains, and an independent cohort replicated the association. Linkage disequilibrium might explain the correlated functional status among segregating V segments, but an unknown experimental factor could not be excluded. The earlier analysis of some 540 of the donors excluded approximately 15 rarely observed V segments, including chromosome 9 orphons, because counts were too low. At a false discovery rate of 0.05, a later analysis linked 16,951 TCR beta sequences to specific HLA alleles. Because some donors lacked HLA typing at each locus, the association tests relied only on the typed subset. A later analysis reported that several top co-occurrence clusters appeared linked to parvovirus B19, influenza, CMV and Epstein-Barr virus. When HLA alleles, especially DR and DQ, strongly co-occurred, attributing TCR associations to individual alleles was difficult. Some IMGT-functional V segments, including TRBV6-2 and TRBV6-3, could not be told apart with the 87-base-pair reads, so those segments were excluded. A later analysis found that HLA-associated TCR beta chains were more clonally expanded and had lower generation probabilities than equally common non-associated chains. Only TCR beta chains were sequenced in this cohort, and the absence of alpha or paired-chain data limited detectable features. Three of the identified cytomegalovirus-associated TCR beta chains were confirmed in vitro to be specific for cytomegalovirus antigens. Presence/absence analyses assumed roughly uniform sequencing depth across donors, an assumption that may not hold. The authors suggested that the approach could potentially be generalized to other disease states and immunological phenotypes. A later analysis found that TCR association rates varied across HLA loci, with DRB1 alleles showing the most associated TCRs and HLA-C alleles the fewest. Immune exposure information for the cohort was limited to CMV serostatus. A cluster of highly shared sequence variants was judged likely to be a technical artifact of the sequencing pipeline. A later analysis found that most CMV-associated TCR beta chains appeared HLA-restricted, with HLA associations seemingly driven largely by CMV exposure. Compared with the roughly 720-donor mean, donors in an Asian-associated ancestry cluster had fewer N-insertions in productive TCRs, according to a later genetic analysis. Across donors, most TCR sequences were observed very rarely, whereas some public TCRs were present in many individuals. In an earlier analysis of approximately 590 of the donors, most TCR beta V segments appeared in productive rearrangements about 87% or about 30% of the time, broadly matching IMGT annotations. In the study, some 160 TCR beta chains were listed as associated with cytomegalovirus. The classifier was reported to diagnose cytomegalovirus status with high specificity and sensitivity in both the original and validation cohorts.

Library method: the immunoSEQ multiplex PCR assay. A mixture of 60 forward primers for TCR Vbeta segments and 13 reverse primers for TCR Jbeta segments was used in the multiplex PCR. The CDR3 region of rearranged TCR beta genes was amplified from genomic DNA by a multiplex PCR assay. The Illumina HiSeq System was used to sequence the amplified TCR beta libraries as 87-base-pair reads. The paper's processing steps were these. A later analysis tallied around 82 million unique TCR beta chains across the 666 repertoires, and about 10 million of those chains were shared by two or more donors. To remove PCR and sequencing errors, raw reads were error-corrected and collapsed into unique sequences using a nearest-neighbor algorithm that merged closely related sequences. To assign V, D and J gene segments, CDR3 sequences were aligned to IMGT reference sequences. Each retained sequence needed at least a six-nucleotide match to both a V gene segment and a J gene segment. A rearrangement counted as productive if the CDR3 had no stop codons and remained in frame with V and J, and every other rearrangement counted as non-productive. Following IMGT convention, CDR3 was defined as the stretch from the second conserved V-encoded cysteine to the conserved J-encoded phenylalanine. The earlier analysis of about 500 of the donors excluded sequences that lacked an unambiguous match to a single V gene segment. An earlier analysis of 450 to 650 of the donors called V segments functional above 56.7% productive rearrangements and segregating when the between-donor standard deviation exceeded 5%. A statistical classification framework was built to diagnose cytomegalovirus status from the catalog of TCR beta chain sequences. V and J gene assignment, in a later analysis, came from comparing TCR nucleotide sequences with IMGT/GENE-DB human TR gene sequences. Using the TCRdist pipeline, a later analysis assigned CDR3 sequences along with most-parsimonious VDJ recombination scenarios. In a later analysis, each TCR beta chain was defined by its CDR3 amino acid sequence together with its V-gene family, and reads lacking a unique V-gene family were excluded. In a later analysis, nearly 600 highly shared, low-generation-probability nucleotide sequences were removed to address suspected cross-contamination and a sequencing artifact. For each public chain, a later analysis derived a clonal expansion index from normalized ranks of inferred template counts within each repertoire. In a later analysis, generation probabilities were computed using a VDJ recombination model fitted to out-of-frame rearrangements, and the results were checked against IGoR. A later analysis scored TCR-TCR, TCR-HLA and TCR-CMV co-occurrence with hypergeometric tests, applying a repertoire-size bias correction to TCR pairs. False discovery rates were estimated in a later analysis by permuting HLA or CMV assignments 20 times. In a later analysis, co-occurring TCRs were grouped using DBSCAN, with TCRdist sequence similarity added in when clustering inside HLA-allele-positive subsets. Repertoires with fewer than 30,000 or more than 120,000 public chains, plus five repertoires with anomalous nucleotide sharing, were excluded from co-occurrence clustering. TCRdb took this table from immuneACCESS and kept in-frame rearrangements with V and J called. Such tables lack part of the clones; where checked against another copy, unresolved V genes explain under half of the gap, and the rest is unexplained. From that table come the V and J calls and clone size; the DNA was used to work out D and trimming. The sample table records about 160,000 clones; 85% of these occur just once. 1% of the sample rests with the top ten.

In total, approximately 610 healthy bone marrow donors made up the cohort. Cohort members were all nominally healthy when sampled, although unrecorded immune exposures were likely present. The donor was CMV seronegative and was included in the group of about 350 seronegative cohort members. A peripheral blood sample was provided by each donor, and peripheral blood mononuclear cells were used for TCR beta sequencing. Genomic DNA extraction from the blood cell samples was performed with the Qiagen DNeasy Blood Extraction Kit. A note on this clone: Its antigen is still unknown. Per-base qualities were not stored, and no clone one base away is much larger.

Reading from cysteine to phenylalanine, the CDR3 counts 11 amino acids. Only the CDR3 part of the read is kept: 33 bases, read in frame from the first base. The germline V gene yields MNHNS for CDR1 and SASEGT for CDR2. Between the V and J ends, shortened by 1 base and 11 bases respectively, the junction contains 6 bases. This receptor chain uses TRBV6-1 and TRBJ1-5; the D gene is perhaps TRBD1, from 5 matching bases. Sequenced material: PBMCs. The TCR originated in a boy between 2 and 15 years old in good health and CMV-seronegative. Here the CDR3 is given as CASSEEGSQHF. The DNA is TGTGCCAGCAGTGAAGAGGGGTCCCAGCATTTT.